This TCR beta chain was identified in a study of cytomegalovirus exposure and HLA in healthy donors. Notes on the study in general: Altogether, 164 TCR beta chains were recorded as cytomegalovirus-associated.

A note on this clone: The antigen remains unidentified.

The PCR employed 60 Vbeta primers together with 13 Jbeta primers. TCRdb keeps only in-frame clones here, not all; method: immunoSEQ multiplex PCR. Here the sample table reports approximately 180,000 clones. Donors likely had unrecorded immune exposures despite being nominally healthy when sampled. The sequenced material came from PBMCs. This TCR came from a man between 25 and 39 years old in good health and CMV-seronegative.

The CDR3 loop reads CATKSRTGSYEQYF. The CDR3 nucleotides read TGTGCCACCAAAAGTAGGACAGGGTCCTACGAGCAGTACTTC. V is TRBV15 and J is TRBJ2-7, with TRBD1 matching 8 bases. V lost 7 bases to trimming and J lost 1 base; unmatched junction nucleotides: 6. The CDR3 consists of 14 residues. Germline loops: CDR1 LNHNV, CDR2 YYDKDF (reference sequence).